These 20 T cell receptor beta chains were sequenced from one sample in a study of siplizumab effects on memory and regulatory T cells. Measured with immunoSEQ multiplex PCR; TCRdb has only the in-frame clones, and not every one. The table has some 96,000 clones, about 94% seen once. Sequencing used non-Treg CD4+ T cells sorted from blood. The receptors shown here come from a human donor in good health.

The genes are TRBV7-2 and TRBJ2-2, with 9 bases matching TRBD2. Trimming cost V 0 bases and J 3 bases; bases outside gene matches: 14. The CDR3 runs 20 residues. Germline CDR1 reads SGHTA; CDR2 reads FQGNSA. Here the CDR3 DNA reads TGTGCCAGCAGCTTAGCCCGATACCCCCCGTTAGCGGGAGACACCGGGGAGCTGTTTTTT. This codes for CASSLARYPPLAGDTGELFF.

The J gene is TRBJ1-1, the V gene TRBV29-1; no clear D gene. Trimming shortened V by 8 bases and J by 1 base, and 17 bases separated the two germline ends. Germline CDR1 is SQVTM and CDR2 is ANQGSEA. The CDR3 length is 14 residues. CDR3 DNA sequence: TGCAGCAGTGTGTCCTCCGCATCGAACACTGAAGCTTTCTTT. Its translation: CSSVSSASNTEAFF.

This CDR3 is CASSLDGNAYEQYF. DNA of the CDR3: TGTGCCAGCAGTCTTGACGGGAACGCCTACGAGCAGTACTTC. The chain has TRBV2 and TRBJ2-7; TRBD2 is a possible D gene (5 bases). Germline V gene sequence: CDR1 SNHLY, CDR2 FYNNEI. This CDR3 has 14 residues. V was trimmed by 5 bases and J by 2 bases, leaving 13 bases between them.

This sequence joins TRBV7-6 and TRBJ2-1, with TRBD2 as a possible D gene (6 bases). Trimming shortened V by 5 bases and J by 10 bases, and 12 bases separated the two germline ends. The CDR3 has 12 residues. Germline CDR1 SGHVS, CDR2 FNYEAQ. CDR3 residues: CASSRPGLEQFF. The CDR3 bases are TGTGCCAGCAGCCGGCCAGGACTAGAGCAGTTCTTC.

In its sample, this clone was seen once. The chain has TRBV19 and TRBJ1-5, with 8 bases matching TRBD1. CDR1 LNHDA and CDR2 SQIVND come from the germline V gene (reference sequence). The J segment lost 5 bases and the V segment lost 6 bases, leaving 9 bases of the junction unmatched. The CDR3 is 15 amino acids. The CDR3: CASSITGTGDQPQHF. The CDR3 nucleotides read TGTGCCAGTAGCATTACCGGGACAGGAGATCAGCCCCAGCATTTT. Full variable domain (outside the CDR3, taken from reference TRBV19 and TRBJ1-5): DGGITQSPKYLFRKEGQNVTLSCEQNLNHDAMYWYRQDPGQGLRLIYYSQIVNDFQKGDIAEGYSVSREKKESFPLTVTSAQKNPTAFYLCASSITGTGDQPQHFGDGTRLSIL.

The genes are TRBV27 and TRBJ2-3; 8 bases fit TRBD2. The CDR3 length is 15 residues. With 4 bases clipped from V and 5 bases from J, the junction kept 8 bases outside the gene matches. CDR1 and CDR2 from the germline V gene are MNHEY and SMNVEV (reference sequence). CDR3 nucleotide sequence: TGTGCCAGCAGTTATATGAGCGGGAGACAAGATACGCAGTATTTT. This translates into CASSYMSGRQDTQYF.

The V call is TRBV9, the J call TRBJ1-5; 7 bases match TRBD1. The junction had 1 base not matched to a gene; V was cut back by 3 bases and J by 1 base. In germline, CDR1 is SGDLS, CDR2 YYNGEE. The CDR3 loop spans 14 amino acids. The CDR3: CASSAGQSNQPQHF. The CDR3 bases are TGTGCCAGCAGCGCGGGACAGAGCAATCAGCCCCAGCATTTT.

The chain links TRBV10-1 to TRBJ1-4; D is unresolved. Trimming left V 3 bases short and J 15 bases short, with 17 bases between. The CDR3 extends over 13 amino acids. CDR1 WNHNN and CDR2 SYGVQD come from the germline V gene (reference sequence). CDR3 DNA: TGCGCCAGCAGTGACCCGACCAGGCCGGAGGTGTTTTTT. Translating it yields CASSDPTRPEVFF.

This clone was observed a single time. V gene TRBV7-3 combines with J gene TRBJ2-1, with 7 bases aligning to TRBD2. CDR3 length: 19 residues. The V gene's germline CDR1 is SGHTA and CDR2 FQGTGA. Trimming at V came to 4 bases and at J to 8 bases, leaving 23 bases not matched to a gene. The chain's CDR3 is CASSSNPRSSGKFLYEQFF. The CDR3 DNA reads TGTGCCAGCAGCTCCAACCCTCGTTCTAGCGGAAAGTTCCTGTATGAGCAGTTCTTC.

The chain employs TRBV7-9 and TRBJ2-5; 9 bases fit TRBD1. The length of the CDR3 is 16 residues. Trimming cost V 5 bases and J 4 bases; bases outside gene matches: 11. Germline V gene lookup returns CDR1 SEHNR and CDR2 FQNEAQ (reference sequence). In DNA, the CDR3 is TGTGCCAGCAGCCGAACCGGGACAGGGAGGGTAGAGACCCAGTACTTC. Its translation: CASSRTGTGRVETQYF.

CDR3 sequence: CASSSPLTGMNTQYF. The CDR3 region has the DNA TGTGCCAGCAGCTCCCCGTTGACAGGGATGAATACGCAGTATTTT. V gene TRBV11-2 combines with J gene TRBJ2-3; TRBD1 matches at 7 bases. J gave up 7 bases and V 4 bases, and 11 bases lay outside the gene matches. The CDR3 length is 15 residues. Germline assignment: CDR1 SGHAT and CDR2 FQNNGV.

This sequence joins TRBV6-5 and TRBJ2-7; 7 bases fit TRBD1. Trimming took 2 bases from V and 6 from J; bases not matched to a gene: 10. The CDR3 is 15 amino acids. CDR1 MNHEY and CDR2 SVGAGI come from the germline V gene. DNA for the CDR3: TGTGCCAGCAGTTACGGCAAGGTAGGGGGCTCCGAGCAGTACTTC. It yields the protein CASSYGKVGGSEQYF.

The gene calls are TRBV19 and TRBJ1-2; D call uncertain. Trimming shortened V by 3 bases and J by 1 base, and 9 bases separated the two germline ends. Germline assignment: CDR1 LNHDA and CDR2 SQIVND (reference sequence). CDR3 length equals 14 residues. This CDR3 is CASSIPGLNYGYTF. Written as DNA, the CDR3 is TGTGCCAGTAGTATTCCCGGACTTAACTATGGCTACACCTTC.

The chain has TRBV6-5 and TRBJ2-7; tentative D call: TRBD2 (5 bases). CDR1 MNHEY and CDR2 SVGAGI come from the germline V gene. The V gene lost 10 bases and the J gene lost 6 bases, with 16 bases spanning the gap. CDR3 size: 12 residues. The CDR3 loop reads CATRRQVSEQYF. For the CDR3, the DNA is TGTGCCACTCGGAGGCAGGTTAGCGAGCAGTACTTC.

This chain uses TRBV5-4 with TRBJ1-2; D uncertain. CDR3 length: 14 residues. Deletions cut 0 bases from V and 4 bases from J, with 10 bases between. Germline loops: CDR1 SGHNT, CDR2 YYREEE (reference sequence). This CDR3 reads CASSLGRDPYGYTF. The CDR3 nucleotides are TGTGCCAGCAGCTTGGGTCGGGATCCCTATGGCTACACCTTC.

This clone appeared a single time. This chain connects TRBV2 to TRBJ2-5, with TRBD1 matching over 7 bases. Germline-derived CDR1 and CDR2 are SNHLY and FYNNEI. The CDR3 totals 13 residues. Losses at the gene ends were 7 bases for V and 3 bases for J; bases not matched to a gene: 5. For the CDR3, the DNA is TGTGCCAGCAAGAGGACAGGCGAAGAGACCCAGTACTTC. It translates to CASKRTGEETQYF.

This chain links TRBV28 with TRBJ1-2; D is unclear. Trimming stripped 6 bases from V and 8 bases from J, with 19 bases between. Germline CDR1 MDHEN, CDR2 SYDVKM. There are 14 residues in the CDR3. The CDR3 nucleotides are TGTGCCAGCAGCCTTCTTTCGGACGCCCGAGGCTACACCTTC. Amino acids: CASSLLSDARGYTF.

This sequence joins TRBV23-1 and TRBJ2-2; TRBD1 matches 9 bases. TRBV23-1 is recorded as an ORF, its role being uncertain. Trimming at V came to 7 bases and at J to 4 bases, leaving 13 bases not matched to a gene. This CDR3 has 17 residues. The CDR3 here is CASKELQGALVTGELFF. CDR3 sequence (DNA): TGCGCCAGCAAAGAGTTACAGGGGGCTCTTGTCACCGGGGAGCTGTTTTTT.

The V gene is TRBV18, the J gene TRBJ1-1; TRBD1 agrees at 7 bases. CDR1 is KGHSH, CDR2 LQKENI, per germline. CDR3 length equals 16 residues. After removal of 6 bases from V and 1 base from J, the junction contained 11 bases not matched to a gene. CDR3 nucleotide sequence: TGTGCCAGCTCCCAGAGTACAGGGGAATGGAACACTGAAGCTTTCTTT. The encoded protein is CASSQSTGEWNTEAFF.

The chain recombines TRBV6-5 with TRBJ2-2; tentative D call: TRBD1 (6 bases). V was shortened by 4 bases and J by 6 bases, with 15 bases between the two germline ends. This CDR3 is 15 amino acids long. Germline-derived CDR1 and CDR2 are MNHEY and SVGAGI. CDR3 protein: CASSSEYRAAGELFF. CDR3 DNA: TGTGCCAGCAGTTCCGAATACAGGGCGGCCGGGGAGCTGTTTTTT.